Sequencing of this T cell receptor (beta chain) was carried out in a study of T cells in Graves' hyperthyroidism and ophthalmopathy. Subjects aged 18 to 65 presented with newly diagnosed hyperthyroidism of less than 2 months' duration. Investigators excluded patients with uncontrolled infection, other autoimmune disease, pregnancy or lactation. Study-wide points: From stable hyperthyroidism, ophthalmopathy was set apart by a 13 V-J model. Most expanded thyroid clonotypes above 0.001 also appeared in blood.

The TCR beta CDR3 regions underwent amplification using RNA transcripts as the source. HTBI primers were employed in a first-round RT-PCR of the TCR CDR3. TCRdb redid the calling of the multiplex PCR reads with MiXCR, one entry per CDR3 protein. The profile shows about 680,000 distinct CDR3 sequences, roughly a third of them singletons. This clonotype was counted once. What it recognizes is unknown. This receptor was taken from a woman between 40 and 55 years old with Graves' hyperthyroidism. Sequencing was performed on blood.

DNA of the CDR3: TGTGCCAGCTCCGACCGGACGGACTATGGCTACACCTTC. As protein: CASSDRTDYGYTF. J is TRBJ1-2 and V is TRBV6-1; D not certain. The CDR3 covers 13 residues. Germline V gene data show CDR1 as MNHNS and CDR2 as SASEGT. V was clipped by 8 bases and J by 3 bases, with 13 bases between them.